The sequence of this TCR beta chain was determined in a study of blood T cell repertoires in COVID-19. Study-level information: T cells, B-cell-depleted T cells, or PBMCs provided the cDNA or gDNA that served as material.

This clone was detected only a few times. The CDR3 totals 15 residues. V was clipped by 2 bases and J by 7 bases, with 17 bases between them. Germline loops: CDR1 KGHSH, CDR2 LQKENI. TCRdb's copy holds only in-frame clones and misses some; the assay was immunoSEQ multiplex PCR. The sample yields 210,000 or so clones, roughly 90% seen once. The sequence was obtained from a woman in her fifties or sixties in a cohort exposed to, infected with or recovered from COVID-19 (not recorded which). The chain uses TRBV18 and TRBJ1-2, with D perhaps matching TRBD1 (6 bases). Source material: PBMCs or T cells enriched from blood (not recorded which). As DNA, the CDR3 is TGTGCCAGCTCACCAGATTCGGGGGGCGCTGTTGGCTACACCTTC. Protein sequence: CASSPDSGGAVGYTF.